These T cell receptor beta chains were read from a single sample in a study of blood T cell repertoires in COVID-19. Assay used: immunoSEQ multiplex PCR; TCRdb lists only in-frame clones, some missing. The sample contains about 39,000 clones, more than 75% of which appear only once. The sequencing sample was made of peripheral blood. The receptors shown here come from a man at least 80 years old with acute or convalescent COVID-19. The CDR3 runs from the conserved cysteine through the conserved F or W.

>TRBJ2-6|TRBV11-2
CASSDYSGANVLTF
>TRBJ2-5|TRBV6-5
CASSYSLAGAQETQYF
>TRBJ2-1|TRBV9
CASSVGLAGLYNEQFF
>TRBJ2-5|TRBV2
CASWGQGQETQYF
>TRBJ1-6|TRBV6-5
CASSSSLGPLHF
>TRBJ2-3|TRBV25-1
CASSFGAGGSDTQYF
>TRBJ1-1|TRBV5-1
CASSLAAGGQGIEAFF
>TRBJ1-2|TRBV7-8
CASSLDRTPGYGYTF
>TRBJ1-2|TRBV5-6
CASSFTGLYGYTF
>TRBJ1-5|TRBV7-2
CASSLAGAGWDQPQHF
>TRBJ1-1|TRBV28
CASRKGGANTEAFF
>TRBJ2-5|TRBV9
CASSGGEAQETQYF
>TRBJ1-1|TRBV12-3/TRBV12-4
CASSEGSEAFF
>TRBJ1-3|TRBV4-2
CASSRAQGEGGNTIYF
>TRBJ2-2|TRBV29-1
CSAVTKPNTGELFF
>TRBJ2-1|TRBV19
CASSIVAGGGEQFF
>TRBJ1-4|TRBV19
CASSINGGGEKLFF